Listed below are T cell receptor beta chains from one sample, sequenced in a study of blood T cell repertoires in COVID-19. The data were produced by immunoSEQ multiplex PCR, yet TCRdb's version contains in-frame clones alone and is incomplete. The sample yields 100,000 to 150,000 clones, approximately 88% seen once. The material sequenced was peripheral blood. These receptors originate from a man in his fifties with acute or convalescent COVID-19. Each CDR3 is given with its conserved first and last residue. The D gene is left open where the match is weak. For some rows the clone size is stated as once, few or many, or as a class when expanded; others skip it.

d_gene	abundance	v_gene	j_gene	CDR3nt	CDR3aa
TRBD1	few	TRBV6-1	TRBJ1-5	TGTGCCAGCAGTGGGTCGGGACAGGGGGCACTTCAGCCCCAGCATTTT	CASSGSGQGALQPQHF
NA	NA	TRBV6-5	TRBJ2-5	TGTGCCAGCCGGACAAACCGGGAGACCCAGTACTTC	CASRTNRETQYF
NA	NA	TRBV11-2	TRBJ1-1	TGTGCCAGCAGCTTAGTCGGGGGGATTTTATACACTCACGAAGCTTTCTTT	CASSLVGGILYTHEAFF
NA	NA	TRBV3-1/TRBV3-2	TRBJ1-2	TGTGCCAGCAGCCAGTCGCGGTTCTACACCTTC	CASSQSRFYTF
NA	NA	TRBV6-1	TRBJ1-6	TGTGCCAGCAGTGAAGGGACATATTATAATTCACCCCTCCACTTT	CASSEGTYYNSPLHF
NA	NA	TRBV27	TRBJ1-4	TGTGCCAGCAGGACAACCTTGGGGCGGGGGCTTGAAAAACTGTTTTTT	CASRTTLGRGLEKLFF
TRBD1	NA	TRBV18	TRBJ1-1	TGTGCCAGCTCACCGACCTTAATTCGGGGACAGGGGGCCGCAGGGGCTTTCTTT	CASSPTLIRGQGAAGAFF
TRBD2	NA	TRBV11-2	TRBJ2-2	TGTGCCAGCAGCTTGACTAGCGGGAAGTGGGACGGGGAGCTGTTTTTT	CASSLTSGKWDGELFF
TRBD1	NA	TRBV28	TRBJ1-2	TGTGCCAGCGAAGACAGGGGGAACTATGGCTACACCTTC	CASEDRGNYGYTF
TRBD1	NA	TRBV19	TRBJ1-2	TGTGCCAGTAGTATCGGCGGACAGGGTCACACCTTC	CASSIGGQGHTF
TRBD1	NA	TRBV6-5	TRBJ1-2	TGTGCCAGAGGGGGCAGGGGGTATGGCTACACCTTC	CARGGRGYGYTF
NA	once	TRBV6-5	TRBJ1-5	TGTGCCAGCAGTAGGACACCCTATAGCAATCAGCCCCAGCATTTT	CASSRTPYSNQPQHF
TRBD2	NA	TRBV28	TRBJ2-7	TGTGCCAGCAGTTTAGGTCTAGCGGGAGGGCCAGTTCCCGTTGGCGAGCAGTACTTC	CASSLGLAGGPVPVGEQYF
TRBD1	NA	TRBV11-2	TRBJ1-2	TGTGCCAGCAGCCCACCGGGACAGCTATATGGCTACACCTTC	CASSPPGQLYGYTF
TRBD1	NA	TRBV28	TRBJ2-5	TGTGCCAGCAGTCCAGAGTGGGGGACTGTGGACAGGGGCCTTTGGACCCAGTACTTC	CASSPEWGTVDRGLWTQYF
NA	NA	TRBV6-6	TRBJ1-6	TGTGCCAGCAGTTTCAGGGTAGAAAATTCACCCCTCCACTTT	CASSFRVENSPLHF
NA	NA	TRBV2	TRBJ2-5	TGTGCCAGCAGTGAACAGGTTCCCGAGACCCAGTACTTC	CASSEQVPETQYF
NA	few	TRBV10-3	TRBJ2-7	TGTGCCATCAGTGAGTCCAGGGAACTAAGGGAGCAGTACTTC	CAISESRELREQYF
NA	NA	TRBV4-1	TRBJ2-1	TGCGCCAGCAGCCAAGTCGGGAGAAACAATGAGCAGTTCTTC	CASSQVGRNNEQFF
TRBD1	NA	TRBV3-1/TRBV3-2	TRBJ1-5	TGTGCCAGCAGCCAAGGACAGGGGGTAAGGCAGCCCCAGCATTTT	CASSQGQGVRQPQHF
NA	NA	TRBV2	TRBJ2-7	TGTGCCAGCAAATGGCAGGGGAGTTGGGAGCAGTACTTC	CASKWQGSWEQYF
TRBD2	NA	TRBV6-5	TRBJ2-1	TGTGCCAGCAGTTACTCGGCGGGGGGGACGCAGTTCTTC	CASSYSAGGTQFF
NA	NA	TRBV18	TRBJ2-3	TGTGCCAGCTCACGGGACTCTAACGGAGATACGCAGTATTTT	CASSRDSNGDTQYF
NA	NA	TRBV7-6	TRBJ1-2	TGTGCCAGCAGCCAACTCATCGGGCAGGGGAGTATCAACACCTTC	CASSQLIGQGSINTF
NA	NA	TRBV2	TRBJ1-4	TGTGCCAGCAGTGGGTGGGGGCAGGGGGAAAAACTGTTTTTT	CASSGWGQGEKLFF
TRBD1	NA	TRBV5-1	TRBJ1-4	TGCGCCAGCCAATCCGGGACCCCCTCAGGGGGTGAAAAACTGTTTTTT	CASQSGTPSGGEKLFF
NA	NA	TRBV7-9	TRBJ2-5	TGTGCCAGCAGCTTAAGTAAGCAAGCGCAATATAACTTCCAAGAGACCCAGTACTTC	CASSLSKQAQYNFQETQYF
NA	NA	TRBV5-1	TRBJ2-5	TGCGCCAGCAGCTTGATCCGGGGAGAGACCCAGTACTTC	CASSLIRGETQYF
TRBD1	NA	TRBV5-1	TRBJ1-5	TGCGCCAGCAGCCTGGGACAGAACAATCAGCCCCAGCATTTT	CASSLGQNNQPQHF
TRBD1	NA	TRBV4-1	TRBJ1-5	TGCGCCAGCAGCTTAAGACAGGGGGCCGATAGCAATCAGCCCCAGCATTTT	CASSLRQGADSNQPQHF
NA	NA	TRBV3-1/TRBV3-2	TRBJ1-2	TGTGCCAGCGATGGGGCCCCGGGATCAGGGGTCGGGATAGCTGGCTACACCTTC	CASDGAPGSGVGIAGYTF
NA	NA	TRBV10-3	TRBJ2-2	TGTGCCATCAGTGAGTCGAAGGGAGCTTCTGGGGAGCTGTTTTTT	CAISESKGASGELFF
NA	NA	TRBV3-1/TRBV3-2	TRBJ2-3	TGTGCCAGCAGCCCCTACCGGGGTCACACAGATACGCAGTATTTT	CASSPYRGHTDTQYF
NA	once	TRBV10-3	TRBJ1-1	TGTGCCATCAAGGAGGGCAGGGTCGACACTGAAGCTTTCTTT	CAIKEGRVDTEAFF
TRBD1	many	TRBV5-1	TRBJ1-2	TGCGCCAGCAGCCCCTTCCGGGACAGGGACAACTATGGCTACACCTTC	CASSPFRDRDNYGYTF
NA	NA	TRBV3-1/TRBV3-2	TRBJ2-1	TGTGCCAGCAGTCTCCCGACCGGGGGATACAATGAGCAGTTCTTC	CASSLPTGGYNEQFF
TRBD1	NA	TRBV15	TRBJ1-1	TGTGCCACCAGAGGGGGACAGGCTCACACTGAAGCTTTCTTT	CATRGGQAHTEAFF
NA	NA	TRBV6-5	TRBJ1-1	TGTGCCAGCAGACTAAATCCGGGGGGGAACACTGAAGCTTTCTTT	CASRLNPGGNTEAFF
TRBD1	once	TRBV5-1	TRBJ1-1	TGCGCCAGCAGCCTATTCGGACAGGGGACTGAAGCTTTCTTT	CASSLFGQGTEAFF
NA	NA	TRBV7-6	TRBJ1-6	TGTGCCAGCAGCTTAGAGTTGGGGGGTTCACCCCTCCACTTT	CASSLELGGSPLHF
NA	NA	TRBV2	TRBJ2-1	TGTGCCAGCAGGGGTAGTCGACTAAATGAGCAGTTCTTC	CASRGSRLNEQFF
TRBD1	NA	TRBV19	TRBJ2-1	TGTGCCAGTAGCATGGGACAGCTTTCCTACAATGAGCAGTTCTTC	CASSMGQLSYNEQFF
TRBD2	NA	TRBV5-1	TRBJ2-2	TGCGCCAGCAGCCCTGGCGGCCTAGCGGGAGCTAACACCGGGGAGCTGTTTTTT	CASSPGGLAGANTGELFF
TRBD2	NA	TRBV10-3	TRBJ2-3	TGTGCCATCAGCTTGGGACTACAGATGCGGGTCACAGATACGCAGTATTTT	CAISLGLQMRVTDTQYF